This T cell receptor (beta chain) emerged from a study of CXCR3-negative and CXCR3-positive naive CD8 T cells. General study points: Because surface CD5 did not distinguish the naive subsets, TCR strength was inferred from TRB CDR3 properties. Both naive subsets had comparably high diversity; memory CD8+ cells much lower.

Germline values: CDR1 SGHTA, CDR2 FQGTGA. This CDR3 has 13 amino acids. Turning to this clonotype: The antigen remains undetermined.

Sorts that each held over 250,000 cells were run in triplicate for every CD8+ T cell subset. cDNA libraries for TRB were generated by 5' RACE incorporating UMI labels. TCRdb reanalyzed the 5' RACE reads, giving one entry per CDR3 protein sequence and no DNA. The sample has fewer than 95,000 distinct CDR3 sequences, and its top ten clones hold 0.9% to 1.2%. The TCR sequence derives from a human donor in good health. Some clones in this sample may be carry-over from other donors' samples. The chain combines TRBV7-3 with TRBJ2-7; TCRdb proposes TRBD2, but this gene call is untestable without DNA. Sequenced material: naive CXCR3- CD8+ T cells from blood. Subset defined: CD45RO-CCR7+CD27+CD95- naive CD8+ T cells lacking CXCR3 (TNR3-). This chain's CDR3 is CASSEGEAYEQYF. Full variable domain (rest looked up from reference TRBV7-3 and TRBJ2-7): GAGVSQTPSNKVTEKGKYVELRCDPISGHTALYWYRQSLGQGPEFLIYFQGTGAADDSGLPNDRFFAVRPEGSVSTLKIQRTERGDSAVYLCASSEGEAYEQYFGPGTRLTVT.